This T cell receptor beta chain was profiled in a study of CD8 T cells in ankylosing spondylitis. Study results and limitations: A TCR beta motif of seven or eight highly homologous variants appeared characteristic of ankylosing spondylitis blood. In synovial fluid and blood from reactive arthritis, some motif variants were previously reported. The disease-linked clones had a CD8+ phenotype and low blood frequencies.

With molecular barcodes, quantitative 5'-RACE was used to make the TCR beta libraries. TCRdb used MiXCR to reprocess the 5' RACE reads, holding one entry per CDR3 protein. The sample contains roughly 200,000 distinct CDR3 sequences, 20% to 30% of which appear only once. This clonotype was observed at least ten times. Its antigen is unknown. Germline CDR1 reads SGHRS; CDR2 reads YFSETQ. This CDR3 has 15 residues. V lost 1 base to trimming and J lost 0 bases, with 8 bases between them. This receptor was identified in a male donor with ankylosing spondylitis or in good health (not recorded which). Sequencing used blood, either unsorted or a sorted T cell fraction (not recorded which). This chain uses TRBV5-1 with TRBJ2-1; D unclear. For the CDR3, the DNA is TGCGCCAGCAGCTTGATGCAGAGCTCCTACAATGAGCAGTTCTTC. Translation: CASSLMQSSYNEQFF. The entire variable domain, with the rest obtained from reference TRBV5-1 and TRBJ2-1, is as follows: KAGVTQTPRYLIKTRGQQVTLSCSPISGHRSVSWYQQTPGQGLQFLFEYFSETQRNKGNFPGRFSGRQFSNSRSEMNVSTLELGDSALYLCASSLMQSSYNEQFFGPGTRLTVL.